The clone carrying this TCR beta chain turned up a few times. J gave up 6 bases and V 6 bases, and 9 bases lay outside the gene matches. CDR3 length equals 14 residues. The V gene's germline CDR1 is MNHEY and CDR2 SVGEGT. TCRdb reanalysed the 5' RACE reads using MiXCR and keeps one entry per CDR3 protein. Of a few hundred thousand distinct CDR3 sequences detected, around 10% appear once; the ten largest clones hold roughly 18%. This sample is part of a study of T cells after yellow fever vaccination. Study background: SMART-Seq v4 Ultra Low Input prepared libraries from low-cell fractions.

The sample was PBMCs, taken on the day of the first yellow fever vaccination. The chain has TRBV6-2 or TRBV6-3 and TRBJ2-3; 7 bases align to TRBD1. The TCR comes from a man aged 18 to 35 who received the YFV17D yellow fever vaccine. The DNA for the CDR3 is TGTGCCAGCAGCGAACAGGGGAGCGTGGATACGCAGTATTTT. As protein: CASSEQGSVDTQYF.